This entry features one T cell receptor (beta chain) sequence. The data derive from a study of blood T cell repertoires in COVID-19. Study context: From the United States, Italy and Spain came samples of acute and convalescent COVID-19.

Original data processing: It was from reference gene primer amplification that nucleated cell counts were estimated. Libraries were prepared by immunoSEQ multiplex PCR; TCRdb keeps only in-frame clonotypes and omits some of them. D and trimming come from the DNA, and the V and J calls and clone size come from that table. Of nearly 350,000 clones in the sample, around nine tenths were seen once. The CDR3 spans 14 residues. Germline CDR1 is MGHRA and CDR2 is YSYEKL. V shed 0 bases and J 11 bases; nucleotides not matched to a gene: 8. Enrolled during active infection, Seattle patients were then followed longitudinally.

The sequenced material came from peripheral blood. This receptor was identified in a woman between 70 and 85 years old with COVID-19, enrolled during active disease. V gene TRBV4-1 combines with J gene TRBJ2-7; TRBD1 matches at 9 bases. The CDR3 region has the DNA TGCGCCAGCAGCCAAGAGAGGGGGACAGGGTATGAGTACTTC. It is translated as CASSQERGTGYEYF.